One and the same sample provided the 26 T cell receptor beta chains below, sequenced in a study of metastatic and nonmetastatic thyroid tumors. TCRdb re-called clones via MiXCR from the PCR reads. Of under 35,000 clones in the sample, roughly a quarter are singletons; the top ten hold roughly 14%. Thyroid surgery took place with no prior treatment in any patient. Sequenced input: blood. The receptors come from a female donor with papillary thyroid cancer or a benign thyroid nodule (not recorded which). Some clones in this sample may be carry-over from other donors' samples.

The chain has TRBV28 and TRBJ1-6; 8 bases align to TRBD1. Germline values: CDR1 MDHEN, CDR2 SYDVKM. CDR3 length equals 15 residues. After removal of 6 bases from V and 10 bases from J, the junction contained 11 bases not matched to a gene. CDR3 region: CASRGRQGLGSPLHF. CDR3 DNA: TGTGCCAGCAGAGGTCGACAGGGGTTAGGGTCACCCCTCCACTTT. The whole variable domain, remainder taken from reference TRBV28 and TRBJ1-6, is DVKVTQSSRYLVKRTGEKVFLECVQDMDHENMFWYRQDPGLGLRLIYFSYDVKMKEKGDIPEGYSVSREKKERFSLILESASTNQTSMYLCASRGRQGLGSPLHFGNGTRLTVT.

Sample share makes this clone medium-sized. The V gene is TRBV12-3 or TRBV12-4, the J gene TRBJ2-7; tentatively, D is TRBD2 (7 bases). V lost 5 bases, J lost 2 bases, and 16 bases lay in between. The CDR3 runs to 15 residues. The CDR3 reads CASSLLGGGPYEQYF. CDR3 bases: TGTGCCAGCAGTCTCCTAGGGGGAGGGCCCTACGAGCAGTACTTC.

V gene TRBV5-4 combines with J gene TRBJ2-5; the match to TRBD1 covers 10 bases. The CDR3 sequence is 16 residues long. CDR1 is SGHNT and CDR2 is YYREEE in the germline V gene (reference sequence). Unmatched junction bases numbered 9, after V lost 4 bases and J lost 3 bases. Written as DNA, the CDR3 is TGTGCCAGCAGCCACGGGACAGGGGTTTGGGAAGAGACCCAGTACTTC. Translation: CASSHGTGVWEETQYF. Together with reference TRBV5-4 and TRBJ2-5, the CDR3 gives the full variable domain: ETGVTQSPTHLIKTRGQQVTLRCSSQSGHNTVSWYQQALGQGPQFIFQYYREEENGRGNFPPRFSGLQFPNYSSELNVNALELDDSALYLCASSHGTGVWEETQYFGPGTRLLVL.

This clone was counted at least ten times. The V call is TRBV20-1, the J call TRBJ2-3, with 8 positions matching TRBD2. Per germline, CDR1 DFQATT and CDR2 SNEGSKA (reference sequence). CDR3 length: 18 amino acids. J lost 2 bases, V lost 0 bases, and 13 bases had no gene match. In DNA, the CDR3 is TGCAGTGCTAGAGATTTCGGAGCGGGAGCCCGCCCCACAGATACGCAGTATTTT. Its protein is CSARDFGAGARPTDTQYF.

The CDR3 nucleotides are TGTGCCAGCAGTTACAGGGGGCTCGCAGATACGCAGTATTTT. Protein sequence: CASSYRGLADTQYF. V and J are TRBV6-5 and TRBJ2-3; 7 nucleotides match TRBD1. J was trimmed by 4 bases and V by 2 bases; bases with no gene match: 3. The CDR3 covers 14 residues. CDR1 MNHEY and CDR2 SVGAGI come from the germline V gene.

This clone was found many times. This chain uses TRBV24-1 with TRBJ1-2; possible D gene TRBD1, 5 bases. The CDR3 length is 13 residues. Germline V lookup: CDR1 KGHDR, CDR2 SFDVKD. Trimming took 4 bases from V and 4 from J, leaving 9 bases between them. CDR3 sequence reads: CATSEGPVYGYTF. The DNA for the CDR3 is TGTGCCACCAGTGAGGGGCCGGTCTATGGCTACACCTTC.

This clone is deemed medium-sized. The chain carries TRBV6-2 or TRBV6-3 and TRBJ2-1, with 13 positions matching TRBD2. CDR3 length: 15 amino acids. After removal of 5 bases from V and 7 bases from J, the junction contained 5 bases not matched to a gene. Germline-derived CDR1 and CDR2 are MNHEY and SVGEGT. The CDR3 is CASSETSGRSNEQFF. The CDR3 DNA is TGTGCCAGCAGTGAGACTAGCGGGAGGAGTAATGAGCAGTTCTTC.

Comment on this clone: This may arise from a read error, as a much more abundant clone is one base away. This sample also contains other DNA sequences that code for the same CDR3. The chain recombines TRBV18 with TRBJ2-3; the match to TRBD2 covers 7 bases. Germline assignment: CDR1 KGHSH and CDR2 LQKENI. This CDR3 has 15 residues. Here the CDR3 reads CASSESGISTDTQYF. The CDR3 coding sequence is TGTGCCAGCTCAGAGAGCGGGATTAGCACAGACACGCAGTATTTT.

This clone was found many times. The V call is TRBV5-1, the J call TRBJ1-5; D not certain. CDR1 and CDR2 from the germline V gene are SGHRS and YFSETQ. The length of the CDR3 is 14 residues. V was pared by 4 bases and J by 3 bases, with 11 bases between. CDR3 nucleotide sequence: TGCGCCAGCAGCACGGACGGGAACAATCAGCCCCAGCATTTT. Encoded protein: CASSTDGNNQPQHF.

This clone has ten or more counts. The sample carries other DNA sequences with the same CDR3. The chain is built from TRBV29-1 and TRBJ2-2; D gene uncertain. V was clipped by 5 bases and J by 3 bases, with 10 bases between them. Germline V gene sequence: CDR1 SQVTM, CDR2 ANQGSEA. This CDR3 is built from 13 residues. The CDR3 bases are TGCAGCGTTTGGACGGATCACACCGGGGAGCTGTTTTTT. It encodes CSVWTDHTGELFF.

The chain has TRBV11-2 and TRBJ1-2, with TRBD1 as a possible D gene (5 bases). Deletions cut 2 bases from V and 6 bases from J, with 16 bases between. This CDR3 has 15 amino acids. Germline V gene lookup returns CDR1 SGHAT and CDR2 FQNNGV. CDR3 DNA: TGTGCCAGCAGCTTAACTGGGAGCAGGGACCATGGCTACACCTTC. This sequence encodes CASSLTGSRDHGYTF.

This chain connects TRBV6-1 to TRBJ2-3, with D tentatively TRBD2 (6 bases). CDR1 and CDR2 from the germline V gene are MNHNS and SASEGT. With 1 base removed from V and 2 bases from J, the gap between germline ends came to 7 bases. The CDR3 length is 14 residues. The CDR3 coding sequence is TGTGCCAGCAGTGAAGGCGGGGACACAGATACGCAGTATTTT. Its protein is CASSEGGDTDTQYF.

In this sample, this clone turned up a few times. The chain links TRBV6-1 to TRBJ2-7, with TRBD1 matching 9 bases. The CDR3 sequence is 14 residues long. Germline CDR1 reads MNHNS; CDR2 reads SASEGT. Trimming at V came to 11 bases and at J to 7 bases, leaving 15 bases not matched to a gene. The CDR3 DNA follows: TGTGCCTCGTATGGGGGACAGGGCAATTCAGAGCAGTACTTC. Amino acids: CASYGGQGNSEQYF.

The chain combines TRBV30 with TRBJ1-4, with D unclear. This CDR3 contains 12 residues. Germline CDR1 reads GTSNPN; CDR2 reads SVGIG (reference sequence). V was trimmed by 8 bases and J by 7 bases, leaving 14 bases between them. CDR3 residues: CAQTWLSEKLFF. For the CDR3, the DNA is TGTGCCCAGACATGGCTGAGTGAAAAACTGTTTTTT.

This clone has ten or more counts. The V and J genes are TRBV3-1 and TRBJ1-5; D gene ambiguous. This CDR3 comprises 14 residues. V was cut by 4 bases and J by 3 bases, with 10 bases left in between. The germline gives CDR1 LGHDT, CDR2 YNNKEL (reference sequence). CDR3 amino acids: CASSPLGINQPQHF. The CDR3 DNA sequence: TGTGCCAGCAGCCCCCTTGGTATCAATCAGCCCCAGCATTTT.

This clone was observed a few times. The chain's CDR3 is CASTLTSVTGEQYF. As DNA, the CDR3 is TGCGCCAGCACCCTGACTAGCGTGACTGGGGAGCAGTACTTC. The V and J genes are TRBV10-2 and TRBJ2-7; 8 nucleotides line up with TRBD2. The CDR3 extends over 14 amino acids. Germline CDR1 is WSHSY and CDR2 is SAAADI. V gave up 7 bases and J gave up 7 bases; unmatched junction bases: 12.

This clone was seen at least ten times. Written as DNA, the CDR3 is TGTGCCAGCACCTATGGGATCTCCTACGAGCAGTACTTC. Amino acids: CASTYGISYEQYF. V gene TRBV7-8 combines with J gene TRBJ2-7, with D hard to call. V shed 7 bases and J shed 0 bases, with 10 bases lying between them. Germline CDR1 SGHVS, CDR2 FQNEAQ. The CDR3 extends over 13 amino acids.

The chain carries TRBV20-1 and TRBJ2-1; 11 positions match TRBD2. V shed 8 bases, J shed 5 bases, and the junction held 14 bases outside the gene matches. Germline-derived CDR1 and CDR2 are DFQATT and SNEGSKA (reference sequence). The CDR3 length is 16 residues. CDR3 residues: CSLVGTSGRVNNEQFF. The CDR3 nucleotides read TGCAGTTTGGTAGGGACTAGCGGAAGGGTGAACAATGAGCAGTTCTTC.

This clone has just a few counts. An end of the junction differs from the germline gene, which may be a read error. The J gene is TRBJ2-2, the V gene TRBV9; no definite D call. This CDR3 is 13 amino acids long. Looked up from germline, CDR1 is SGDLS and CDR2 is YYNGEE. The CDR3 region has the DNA TGTGCCAGCAGCGTATTAGCCACCAGGGAGCTGTTTTTT. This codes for CASSVLATRELFF. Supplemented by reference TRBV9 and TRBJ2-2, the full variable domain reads DSGVTQTPKHLITATGQRVTLRCSPRSGDLSVYWYQQSLDQGLQFLIQYYNGEERAKGNILERFSAQQFPDLHSELNLSSLELGDSALYFCASSVLATRELFFGEGSRLTVL.

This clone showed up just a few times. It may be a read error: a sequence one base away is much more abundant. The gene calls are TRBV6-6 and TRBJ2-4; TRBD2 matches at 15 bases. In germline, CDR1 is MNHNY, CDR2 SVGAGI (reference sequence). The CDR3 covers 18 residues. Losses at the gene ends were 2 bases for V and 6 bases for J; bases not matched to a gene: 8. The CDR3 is CASSYLSPGLAGGNIQYF. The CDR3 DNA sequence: TGTGCCAGCAGTTACCTCTCCCCGGGACTAGCGGGAGGAAACATTCAGTACTTC.

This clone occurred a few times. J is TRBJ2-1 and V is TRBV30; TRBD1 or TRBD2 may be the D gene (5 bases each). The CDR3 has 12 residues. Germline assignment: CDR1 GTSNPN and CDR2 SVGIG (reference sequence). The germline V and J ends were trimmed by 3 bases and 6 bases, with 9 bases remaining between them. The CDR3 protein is CAWSRGTNEQFF. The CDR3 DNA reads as TGTGCCTGGAGCAGAGGGACCAATGAGCAGTTCTTC.

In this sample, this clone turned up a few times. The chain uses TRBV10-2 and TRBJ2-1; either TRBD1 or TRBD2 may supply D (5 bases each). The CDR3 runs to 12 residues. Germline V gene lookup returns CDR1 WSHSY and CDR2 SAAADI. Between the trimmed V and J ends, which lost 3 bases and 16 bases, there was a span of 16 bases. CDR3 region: CASSDRPLGDFF. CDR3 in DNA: TGCGCCAGCAGTGATAGACCGCTGGGGGATTTCTTC.

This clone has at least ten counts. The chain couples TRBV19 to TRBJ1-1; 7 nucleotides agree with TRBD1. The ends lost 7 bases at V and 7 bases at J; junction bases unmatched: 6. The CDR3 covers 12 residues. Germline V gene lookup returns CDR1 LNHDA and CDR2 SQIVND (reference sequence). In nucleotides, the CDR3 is TGTGCCAGTAAAGGGGGCTTGAATGAAGCTTTCTTT. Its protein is CASKGGLNEAFF. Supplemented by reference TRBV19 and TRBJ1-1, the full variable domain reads DGGITQSPKYLFRKEGQNVTLSCEQNLNHDAMYWYRQDPGQGLRLIYYSQIVNDFQKGDIAEGYSVSREKKESFPLTVTSAQKNPTAFYLCASKGGLNEAFFGQGTRLTVV.

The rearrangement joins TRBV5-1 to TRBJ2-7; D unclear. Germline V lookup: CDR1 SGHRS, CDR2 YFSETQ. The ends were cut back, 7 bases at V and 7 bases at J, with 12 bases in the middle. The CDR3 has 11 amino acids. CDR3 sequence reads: CASGHLGEQYF. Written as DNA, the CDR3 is TGCGCCAGCGGCCATCTAGGTGAGCAGTACTTC.

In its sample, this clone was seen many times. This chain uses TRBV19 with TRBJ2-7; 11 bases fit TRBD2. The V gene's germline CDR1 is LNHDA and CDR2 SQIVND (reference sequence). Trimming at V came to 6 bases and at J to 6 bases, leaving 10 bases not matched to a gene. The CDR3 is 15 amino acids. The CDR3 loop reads CASSSGLAVGGEQYF. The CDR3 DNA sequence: TGTGCCAGTAGCTCGGGACTAGCGGTTGGAGGCGAGCAGTACTTC. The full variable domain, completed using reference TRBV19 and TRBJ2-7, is DGGITQSPKYLFRKEGQNVTLSCEQNLNHDAMYWYRQDPGQGLRLIYYSQIVNDFQKGDIAEGYSVSREKKESFPLTVTSAQKNPTAFYLCASSSGLAVGGEQYFGPGTRLTVT.

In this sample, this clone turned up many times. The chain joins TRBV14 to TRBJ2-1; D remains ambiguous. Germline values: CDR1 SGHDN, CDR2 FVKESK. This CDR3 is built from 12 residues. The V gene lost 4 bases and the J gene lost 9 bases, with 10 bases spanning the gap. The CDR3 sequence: CASSPLMGEQFF. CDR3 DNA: TGTGCCAGCAGCCCTCTAATGGGTGAGCAGTTCTTC.